This paragraph covers one T cell receptor (beta chain) sequence. Its antigen is unknown. Germline CDR1 is SGHNT and CDR2 is YENEEA. The CDR3 extends over 14 amino acids. J gave up 5 bases and V 8 bases, and 9 bases lay outside the gene matches. The primer mix had 60 Vbeta and 13 Jbeta primers. Assay: immunoSEQ multiplex PCR; the TCRdb copy retains only in-frame clones and omits some. The table has under 90,000 clones, 74% seen once. These data come from a study of cytomegalovirus exposure and HLA in healthy donors. Regarding the study as a whole: Roughly uniform sequencing depth across donors was assumed, possibly incorrectly. A later analysis linked a missense DCLRE1C variant to TCR beta V- and J-gene trimming. One cluster of highly shared sequence variants probably arose as a sequencing artifact.

The source of this sequence is a man in his forties in good health and CMV-seropositive. The sample taken for sequencing was PBMCs. J is TRBJ2-1 and V is TRBV11-3; TRBD1 matches 7 bases. The CDR3 DNA follows: TGTGCCAGCCATTCGGGACAGAGAGACAATGAGCAGTTCTTC. Protein: CASHSGQRDNEQFF. Looking up the rest from reference TRBV11-3 and TRBJ2-1 gives the full variable domain: EAGVVQSPRYKIIEKKQPVAFWCNPISGHNTLYWYLQNLGQGPELLIRYENEEAVDDSQLPKDRFSAERLKGVDSTLKIQPAELGDSAVYLCASHSGQRDNEQFFGPGTRLTVL.